A single sample is the source of the 20 T cell receptor beta chains below, sequenced in a study of OX40 agonist ivuxolimab in advanced cancers. Using immunoSEQ multiplex PCR, the repertoire was profiled, and TCRdb retains in-frame clones only, with some absent. The table shows around 80,000 clones, with approximately 85% occurring only once. The sample consisted of CD4+ or CD8+ T cells sorted from blood, taken in a trial of the OX40 agonist ivuxolimab. The source of these receptors is an adult with an advanced solid tumor such as melanoma, head and neck, liver or kidney cancer.

This clone was seen a handful of times. The gene calls are TRBV7-6 and TRBJ2-1; D assignment may be TRBD1 or TRBD2 (6 bases each). V lost 3 bases and J lost 8, with 11 bases in between. This CDR3 region has 13 residues. Per the germline V gene, CDR1 is SGHVS and CDR2 is FNYEAQ. The CDR3 protein is CASSFTGADEQFF. CDR3 nucleotide sequence: TGTGCCAGCAGCTTTACGGGGGCGGATGAGCAGTTCTTC.

The V call is TRBV11-3, the J call TRBJ2-6; TRBD1 might be the D (5 bases). Germline V lookup: CDR1 SGHNT, CDR2 YENEEA. V was trimmed by 3 bases and J by 5 bases, leaving 17 bases between them. This CDR3 has 17 residues. The CDR3 DNA reads as TGTGCCAGCAGCTTTACAGGCGACTCATTTCGGGCCAACGTCCTGACTTTC. This encodes CASSFTGDSFRANVLTF.

The chain joins TRBV11-3 to TRBJ2-1; 9 bases map to TRBD1. Trimming removed 1 base from V and 6 bases from J; junction bases left unmatched: 4. The germline CDR1 and CDR2 sequences are SGHNT and YENEEA. The CDR3 loop spans 15 amino acids. CDR3 coding DNA: TGTGCCAGCAGCTTAGTGGGGACAGGGAGCAATGAGCAGTTCTTC. This gives the protein CASSLVGTGSNEQFF. Full variable domain (rest looked up from reference TRBV11-3 and TRBJ2-1): EAGVVQSPRYKIIEKKQPVAFWCNPISGHNTLYWYLQNLGQGPELLIRYENEEAVDDSQLPKDRFSAERLKGVDSTLKIQPAELGDSAVYLCASSLVGTGSNEQFFGPGTRLTVL.

In its sample, this clone was seen a few times. The chain joins TRBV6-1 to TRBJ1-6, with TRBD1 identical over 10 bases. This CDR3 comprises 15 residues. Per germline, CDR1 MNHNS and CDR2 SASEGT. V was clipped by 8 bases and J by 7 bases; unmatched bases: 8. CDR3 in amino acids: CASLDRGQGNSPLHF. Here the CDR3 DNA reads TGTGCCAGCCTTGACAGGGGGCAAGGAAATTCACCCCTCCACTTT.

This clone was recorded a few times. This chain joins TRBV12-5 and TRBJ1-1; possible D gene TRBD1, 6 bases. CDR3 length: 13 amino acids. In germline, CDR1 is LGHNT, CDR2 FRNRAP. Between the trimmed V and J ends, which lost 1 base and 5 bases, there was a span of 8 bases. As DNA, the CDR3 is TGTGCTAGTGGTTTGGGAGGGGGAACTGAAGCTTTCTTT. It specifies CASGLGGGTEAFF.

This chain uses TRBV7-9 with TRBJ2-1; no firm D call. Germline V gene data show CDR1 as SEHNR and CDR2 as FQNEAQ (reference sequence). This CDR3 comprises 11 residues. Between the trimmed V and J ends, which lost 6 bases and 3 bases, there was a span of 3 bases. The CDR3 nucleotides read TGTGCCAGCAGGGGCTACAATGAGCAGTTCTTC. It codes for CASRGYNEQFF. The full variable domain, completed using reference TRBV7-9 and TRBJ2-1, is DTGVSQNPRHKITKRGQNVTFRCDPISEHNRLYWYRQTLGQGPEFLTYFQNEAQLEKSRLLSDRFSAERPKGSFSTLEIQRTEQGDSAMYLCASRGYNEQFFGPGTRLTVL.

The chain has TRBV11-2 and TRBJ2-7, with TRBD2 as a possible D gene (5 bases). The CDR3 length is 13 residues. The germline CDR1 and CDR2 sequences are SGHAT and FQNNGV. The germline V and J ends were trimmed by 5 bases and 5 bases, with 13 bases remaining between them. In nucleotides, the CDR3 is TGTGCCAGCAGCCCTGAGGGCCGGAACGAGCAGTACTTC. Translation: CASSPEGRNEQYF.

The V gene is TRBV5-1, the J gene TRBJ1-1; 8 bases line up with TRBD1. There are 14 residues in the CDR3. CDR1 and CDR2 (germline): SGHRS, YFSETQ. V lost 0 bases and J lost 6; bases outside the gene matches: 4. CDR3 sequence reads: CASSLDRGFAEAFF. CDR3 nucleotide sequence: TGCGCCAGCAGCTTGGACAGGGGGTTCGCTGAAGCTTTCTTT.

The V call is TRBV6-5, the J call TRBJ2-7, with 14 bases identical to TRBD2. J lost 0 bases, V lost 2 bases, and 0 bases had no gene match. Per germline, CDR1 MNHEY and CDR2 SVGAGI. The CDR3 extends over 16 amino acids. The CDR3 region has the DNA TGTGCCAGCAGTTACGGACTAGCGGGGGGCTCCTACGAGCAGTACTTC. Encoded protein: CASSYGLAGGSYEQYF.

The CDR3 loop reads CASSSGGRNKYF. For the CDR3, the DNA is TGTGCCAGCTCTAGCGGGGGCCGAAATAAGTACTTC. V usage is TRBV5-4 and J usage is TRBJ2-7, with 10 bases matching TRBD2. Germline loops: CDR1 SGHNT, CDR2 YYREEE (reference sequence). V lost 7 bases, J lost 11 bases, and 9 bases stayed unmatched. This CDR3 region has 12 residues.

V is TRBV19 and J is TRBJ1-3; perhaps TRBD1 as D (6 bases). The CDR3 contains 14 residues. Deletions cut 9 bases from V and 2 bases from J, with 14 bases between. Germline V gene sequence: CDR1 LNHDA, CDR2 SQIVND (reference sequence). CDR3 coding DNA: TGTGCCAGCGAGCCGGGGGCAGCTGGAAACACCATATATTTT. Protein: CASEPGAAGNTIYF.

This rearrangement joins TRBV14 to TRBJ2-7; D might be TRBD1 (5 bases). The ends were cut back, 2 bases at V and 9 bases at J, with 17 bases in the middle. Germline V gene sequence: CDR1 SGHDN, CDR2 FVKESK. This CDR3 has 14 amino acids. CDR3 in amino acids: CASSQWEQATGQYF. CDR3 coding DNA: TGTGCCAGCAGCCAATGGGAACAAGCCACAGGGCAGTACTTC.

A word on this clone: Other DNA sequences within the sample encode an identical CDR3. This sequence joins TRBV7-9 and TRBJ2-3, with D possibly matching TRBD2 (7 bases). Trimming stripped 5 bases from V and 4 bases from J, with 10 bases between. Germline-derived CDR1 and CDR2 are SEHNR and FQNEAQ (reference sequence). This CDR3 region has 13 residues. The CDR3 is CASSPRGPDTQYF. Here the CDR3 DNA reads TGTGCCAGCAGCCCGCGGGGGCCAGATACGCAGTATTTT.

The rearrangement uses TRBV5-1 and TRBJ2-7; 7 bases fit TRBD1. CDR1 SGHRS and CDR2 YFSETQ come from the germline V gene. The CDR3 length is 17 residues. With V trimmed by 0 bases and J by 0 bases, 9 bases remained unmatched. The CDR3 sequence: CASSLAPVGTASYEQYF. In nucleotides, the CDR3 is TGCGCCAGCAGCTTGGCTCCGGTCGGGACAGCCTCCTACGAGCAGTACTTC. The full variable domain, in which reference TRBV5-1 and TRBJ2-7 provide the parts outside the CDR3, is KAGVTQTPRYLIKTRGQQVTLSCSPISGHRSVSWYQQTPGQGLQFLFEYFSETQRNKGNFPGRFSGRQFSNSRSEMNVSTLELGDSALYLCASSLAPVGTASYEQYFGPGTRLTVT.

The rearrangement links TRBV9 to TRBJ2-1; 8 nucleotides agree with TRBD2. The CDR3 extends over 15 amino acids. V dropped 0 bases and J dropped 9; count of bases not matched to a gene: 8. Germline CDR1 SGDLS, CDR2 YYNGEE. The chain's CDR3 is CASSVARGGWGEQFF. The CDR3 DNA is TGTGCCAGCAGCGTAGCACGGGGGGGCTGGGGTGAGCAGTTCTTC. Based on the CDR3 plus reference TRBV9 and TRBJ2-1, the full variable domain is DSGVTQTPKHLITATGQRVTLRCSPRSGDLSVYWYQQSLDQGLQFLIQYYNGEERAKGNILERFSAQQFPDLHSELNLSSLELGDSALYFCASSVARGGWGEQFFGPGTRLTVL.

This clone was detected a few times. Here the CDR3 reads CASRYPTNGRETDTQYF. Written as DNA, the CDR3 is TGTGCCAGCAGATACCCTACGAACGGGAGGGAAACAGATACGCAGTATTTT. This chain joins TRBV2 and TRBJ2-3; 8 bases agree with TRBD2. This CDR3 region has 17 residues. The trim removed 6 bases at V and 3 bases at J, leaving 14 bases unmatched. Germline V CDR1 and CDR2: SNHLY, FYNNEI.

This chain joins TRBV4-1 and TRBJ1-1; perhaps TRBD1 as D (5 bases). This CDR3 has 14 residues. CDR1 is MGHRA and CDR2 is YSYEKL in the germline V gene. V was cut by 6 bases and J by 0 bases, with 11 bases left in between. This chain's CDR3 is CASRGTDMNTEAFF. The CDR3 DNA sequence: TGCGCCAGCAGGGGGACGGATATGAACACTGAAGCTTTCTTT.

This chain uses TRBV9 with TRBJ1-5; D may be TRBD1 (5 bases). The germline gives CDR1 SGDLS, CDR2 YYNGEE. CDR3 length: 15 residues. V was trimmed by 3 bases and J by 0 bases, leaving 10 bases between them. In DNA, the CDR3 is TGTGCCAGCAGCGAGACAGAGTATAGCAATCAGCCCCAGCATTTT. It yields the protein CASSETEYSNQPQHF.

This clone showed up just once. The V gene is TRBV13, the J gene TRBJ1-3, with TRBD1 matching over 8 bases. V was clipped by 4 bases and J by 0 bases; unmatched bases: 14. The CDR3 covers 19 residues. Germline V gene data show CDR1 as PRHDT and CDR2 as FYEKMQ (reference sequence). The CDR3 bases are TGTGCCAGCAGCTACCGGAGGAAAGGACAGGGTTACTCTGGAAACACCATATATTTT. Its protein is CASSYRRKGQGYSGNTIYF.

The chain has TRBV19 and TRBJ1-5; D unclear. The length of the CDR3 is 13 residues. Germline-derived CDR1 and CDR2 are LNHDA and SQIVND (reference sequence). V was shortened by 2 bases and J by 5 bases, with 7 bases between the two germline ends. In nucleotides, the CDR3 is TGTGCCAGTAGTATACAATTATATCAGCCCCAGCATTTT. Translation gives CASSIQLYQPQHF.